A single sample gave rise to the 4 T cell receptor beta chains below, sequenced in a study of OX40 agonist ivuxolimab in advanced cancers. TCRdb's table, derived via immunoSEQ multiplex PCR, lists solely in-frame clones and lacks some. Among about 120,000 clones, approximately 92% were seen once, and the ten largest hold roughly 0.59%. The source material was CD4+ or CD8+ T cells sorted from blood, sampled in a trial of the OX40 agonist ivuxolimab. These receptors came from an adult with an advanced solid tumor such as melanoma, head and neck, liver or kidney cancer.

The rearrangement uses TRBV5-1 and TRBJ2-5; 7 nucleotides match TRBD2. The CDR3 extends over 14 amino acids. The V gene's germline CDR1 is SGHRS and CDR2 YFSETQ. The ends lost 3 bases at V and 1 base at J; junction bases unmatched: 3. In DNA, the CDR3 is TGCGCCAGCAGCTCTAGCGGCCTCCAAGAGACCCAGTACTTC. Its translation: CASSSSGLQETQYF.

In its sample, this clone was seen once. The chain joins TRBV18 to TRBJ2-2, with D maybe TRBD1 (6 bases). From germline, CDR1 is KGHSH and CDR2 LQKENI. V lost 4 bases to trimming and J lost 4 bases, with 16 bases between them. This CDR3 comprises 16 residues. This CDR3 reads CASSHASDRFTGELFF. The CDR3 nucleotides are TGTGCCAGCTCACACGCGTCTGACAGGTTCACCGGGGAGCTGTTTTTT.

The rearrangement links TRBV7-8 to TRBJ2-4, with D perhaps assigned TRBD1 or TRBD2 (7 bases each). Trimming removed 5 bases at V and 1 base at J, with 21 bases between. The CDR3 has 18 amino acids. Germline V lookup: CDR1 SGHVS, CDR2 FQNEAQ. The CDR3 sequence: CASSGNRGGGAAKNIQYF. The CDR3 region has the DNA TGTGCCAGCAGCGGGAACAGGGGCGGGGGTGCGGCCAAAAACATTCAGTACTTC.

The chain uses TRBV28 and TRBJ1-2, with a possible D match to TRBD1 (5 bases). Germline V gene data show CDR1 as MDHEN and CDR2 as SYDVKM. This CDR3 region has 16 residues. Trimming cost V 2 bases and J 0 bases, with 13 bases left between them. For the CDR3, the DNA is TGTGCCAGCAGTTTAGTCAGCAGGGTAGCTAACTATGGCTACACCTTC. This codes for CASSLVSRVANYGYTF.